The 14 T cell receptor beta chains reported below all come from one sample, sequenced in a study of blood T cells in healthy people across ages (dated by TCRdb to about 2015). Libraries were built with 5' RACE. TCRdb shows the sequencer as Illumina HiSeq 2500. A second about 7 to 12 cycle PCR used a sample-barcoded 5' primer and a J-beta primer mix. TCRdb applied fastp at Q25 and MiXCR to the public reads, then kept only in-frame beta chains. Entries that share a CDR3 protein sequence are merged under the most common genes and DNA. The sample table lists approximately 940,000 distinct CDR3 sequences, 40% to 60% of them with a count of one. The ten biggest clones cover roughly 13% of the sample. The sample consisted of blood. Source of these receptors: a young man in good health.

The V and J genes are TRBV5-1 and TRBJ1-3; D is unresolved. The V end was cut by 0 bases, the J end by 4 bases, with 5 bases between. The CDR3 has 13 amino acids. The germline V gene has CDR1 SGHRS and CDR2 YFSETQ. CDR3 DNA: TGCGCCAGCAGCTTGGCTACCGGAAACACCATATATTTT. This sequence encodes CASSLATGNTIYF.

This chain links TRBV20-1 with TRBJ1-2; the D is unclear. V lost 0 bases to trimming and J lost 6 bases, with 14 bases between them. CDR3 length: 14 residues. CDR1 is DFQATT, CDR2 SNEGSKA, per germline (reference sequence). In nucleotides, the CDR3 is TGCAGTGCTAGAGAGCAAGACCGACGCCATGGCTACACCTTC. This encodes CSAREQDRRHGYTF.

At least ten counts were recorded for this clonotype. CDR3 in DNA: TGTGCCAGCAGCGTAGGGGGAACCTACAATGAGCAGTTCTTC. Protein product: CASSVGGTYNEQFF. This chain uses TRBV9 with TRBJ2-1, with no clear D. From germline, CDR1 is SGDLS and CDR2 YYNGEE. The length of the CDR3 is 14 residues. The germline V and J ends were trimmed by 0 bases and 2 bases, with 6 bases remaining between them.

This chain connects TRBV2 to TRBJ1-6; 8 nucleotides agree with TRBD1. CDR1 SNHLY and CDR2 FYNNEI come from the germline V gene. This CDR3 contains 13 residues. V dropped 10 bases and J dropped 9; count of bases not matched to a gene: 8. CDR3 loop: CANLRDRTSPLHF. The CDR3 DNA reads TGTGCCAACCTCCGGGACAGGACTTCACCCCTCCACTTT.

The chain joins TRBV4-2 to TRBJ1-1, with 10 nucleotides matching TRBD1. The CDR3 loop spans 15 amino acids. Germline V CDR1 and CDR2: LGHNA, YNFKEQ. The V segment lost 4 bases and the J segment 1 base; nucleotides outside the gene matches: 3. The CDR3 protein is CASSLRDRGNTEAFF. The CDR3 DNA follows: TGTGCCAGCAGCCTCCGGGACAGGGGGAACACTGAAGCTTTCTTT.

This clonotype was picked up a small number of times. V usage is TRBV4-1 and J usage is TRBJ1-4; D is ambiguous. Germline V gives CDR1 MGHRA, CDR2 YSYEKL. The CDR3 is 15 amino acids. V lost 1 base, J lost 4 bases, and 10 bases lay in between. The CDR3 nucleotides are TGCGCCAGCAGCCAAGTAGAAAGGGTTAATGAAAAACTGTTTTTT. Translating gives CASSQVERVNEKLFF.

The chain couples TRBV20-1 to TRBJ2-3; D possibly uses TRBD1 or TRBD2 (5 bases each). Trimming left V 5 bases short and J 3 bases short, with 18 bases between. Germline CDR1 DFQATT, CDR2 SNEGSKA (reference sequence). The CDR3 runs to 15 residues. In DNA form, the CDR3 reads TGCAGTGCTCCTCGGGGCGGGCAGGAGACAGATACGCAGTATTTT. Protein sequence: CSAPRGGQETDTQYF.

The chain recombines TRBV4-2 with TRBJ1-5; no reliable D call. V dropped 4 bases and J dropped 6 bases, with 10 bases sitting between them. The germline V gene has CDR1 LGHNA and CDR2 YNFKEQ. The CDR3 is 13 amino acids. CDR3: CASSLTPSQPQHF. CDR3 DNA: TGTGCCAGCAGCCTTACCCCTTCTCAGCCCCAGCATTTT.

The chain employs TRBV4-2 and TRBJ2-5; tentatively, D is TRBD1 (5 bases). The CDR3 contains 14 residues. Germline CDR1 and CDR2: LGHNA and YNFKEQ. Deletions cut 5 bases from V and 5 bases from J, with 15 bases between. The DNA of the CDR3 is TGTGCCAGCAGCTTACGGAAGGGGTTTGAGACCCAGTACTTC. Translation: CASSLRKGFETQYF.

The gene calls are TRBV6-2 or TRBV6-3 and TRBJ2-7; 10 positions match TRBD2. V lost 6 bases, J lost 6 bases, and 11 bases stayed unmatched. This CDR3 spans 15 amino acids. Germline-derived CDR1 and CDR2 are MNHEY and SVGEGT. The CDR3 reads CASSPSGGPSGEQYF. Here the CDR3 DNA reads TGTGCCAGCAGCCCTAGCGGGGGCCCCTCGGGCGAGCAGTACTTC.

This chain connects TRBV3-1 to TRBJ2-3; D is perhaps TRBD1 or TRBD2 (5 bases each). The ends were cut back, 8 bases at V and 13 bases at J, with 19 bases in the middle. Germline assignment: CDR1 LGHDT and CDR2 YNNKEL (reference sequence). CDR3 length: 12 amino acids. The CDR3 region is CASFGTADTKYF. The CDR3 DNA reads TGTGCCAGCTTCGGGACGGCAGATACCAAGTATTTT.

V usage is TRBV5-1 and J usage is TRBJ2-7, with D perhaps matching TRBD1 or TRBD2 (5 bases each). The germline V gene has CDR1 SGHRS and CDR2 YFSETQ. The CDR3 is made up of 15 amino acids. V was shortened by 4 bases and J by 1 base, with 15 bases between the two germline ends. DNA for the CDR3: TGCGCCAGCAGCATCGGGGCCCCTCAATCCTACGAGCAGTACTTC. Translating gives CASSIGAPQSYEQYF.

The CDR3 here is CASSPGDRSSYNEQFF. The CDR3 DNA reads as TGCGCCAGCAGCCCCGGGGACAGAAGCTCCTACAATGAGCAGTTCTTC. The chain employs TRBV5-1 and TRBJ2-1; 7 nucleotides match TRBD1. J was trimmed by 0 bases and V by 4 bases; bases with no gene match: 7. Germline-derived CDR1 and CDR2 are SGHRS and YFSETQ. CDR3 length: 16 amino acids.

This chain connects TRBV12-5 to TRBJ2-3, with D perhaps matching TRBD1 (7 bases). Trimming stripped 3 bases from V and 0 bases from J, with 10 bases between. CDR3 length: 15 residues. Germline CDR1 reads LGHNT; CDR2 reads FRNRAP. CDR3 sequence reads: CASGLSGGSTDTQYF. The CDR3 DNA sequence: TGTGCTAGTGGTTTATCAGGGGGGAGCACAGATACGCAGTATTTT.